This TCR beta chain was captured in a study of T cell changes during pregnancy in multiple sclerosis (dated by TCRdb to about 2019). Looking at the study overall: In women with multiple sclerosis, the researchers looked at how the T cell repertoire shifted as pregnancy progressed.

Receptor amplification or capture employed the immunoSEQ multiplex PCR assay. TCRdb mirrors the immuneACCESS table, restricted to in-frame sequences. Some clones are absent from its copies; in checked studies, under half trace to an unresolved V gene, and the reason for the others is unknown. Present in this sample are about 110,000 clones, around 90% of which were seen just once. The ten largest clonotypes hold 1.5% to 2% of the sample. The CDR3, cysteine through phenylalanine, is 18 amino acids long. Only CDR3 DNA is held: 54 bases, read in frame from base 1. In the germline V gene, CDR1 corresponds to KGHSH and CDR2 to LQKENI. V has 3 bases trimmed and J has 4 bases trimmed; junction bases matching no gene number 12. Turning to this clone: Its recognized antigen is unknown. Base-call qualities are not available, and no considerably larger clone is one nucleotide away.

This clonotype was obtained from a female donor with multiple sclerosis, enrolled in a pregnancy study. Specimen: peripheral blood, collected after pregnancy. The chain is encoded by TRBV18 joined to TRBJ2-4; a stretch of 10 junction bases matches TRBD1. The CDR3 protein is CASSPLVPGQGMKNIQYF. The DNA reads TGTGCCAGCTCACCTTTAGTCCCGGGACAGGGGATGAAAAACATTCAGTACTTC.